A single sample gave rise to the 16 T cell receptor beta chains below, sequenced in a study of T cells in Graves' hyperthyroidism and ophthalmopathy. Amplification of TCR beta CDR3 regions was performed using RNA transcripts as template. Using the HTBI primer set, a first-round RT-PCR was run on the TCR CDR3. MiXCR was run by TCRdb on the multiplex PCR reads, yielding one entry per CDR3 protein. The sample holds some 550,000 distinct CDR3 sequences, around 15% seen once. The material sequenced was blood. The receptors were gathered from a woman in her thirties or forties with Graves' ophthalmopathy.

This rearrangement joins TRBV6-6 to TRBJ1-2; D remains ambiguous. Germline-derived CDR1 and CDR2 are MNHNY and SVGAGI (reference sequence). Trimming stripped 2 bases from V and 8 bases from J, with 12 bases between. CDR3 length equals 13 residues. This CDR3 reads CASSYEGLDGYTF. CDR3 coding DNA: TGTGCCAGCAGTTACGAGGGTCTTGACGGCTACACCTTC.

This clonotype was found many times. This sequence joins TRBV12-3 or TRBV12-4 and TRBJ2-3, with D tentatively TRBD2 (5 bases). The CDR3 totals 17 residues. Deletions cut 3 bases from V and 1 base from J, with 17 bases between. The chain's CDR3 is CASSLKDYSTGTDTQYF. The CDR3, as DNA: TGTGCCAGCAGTTTGAAAGACTACTCGACGGGCACAGATACGCAGTATTTT.

The CDR3 is CASSQDLTSGSYNEQFF. The CDR3 DNA follows: TGTGCCAGCAGCCAAGATCTAACTAGCGGGAGCTACAATGAGCAGTTCTTC. V and J are TRBV3-1 and TRBJ2-1, with 11 bases matching TRBD2. J lost 3 bases, V lost 0 bases, and 4 bases had no gene match. The CDR3 totals 17 residues. CDR1 and CDR2 (germline): LGHDT, YNNKEL (reference sequence).

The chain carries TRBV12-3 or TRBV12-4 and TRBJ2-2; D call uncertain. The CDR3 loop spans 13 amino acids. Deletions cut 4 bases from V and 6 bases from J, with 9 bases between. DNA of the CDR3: TGTGCCAGCAGTTCAAGGACCCCCGGGGAGCTGTTTTTT. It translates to CASSSRTPGELFF.

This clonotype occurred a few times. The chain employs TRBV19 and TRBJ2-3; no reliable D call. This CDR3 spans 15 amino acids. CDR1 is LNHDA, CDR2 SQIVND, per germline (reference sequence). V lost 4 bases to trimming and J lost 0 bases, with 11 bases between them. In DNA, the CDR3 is TGTGCCAGTAGTAGCGGAAGCACTAGCACAGATACGCAGTATTTT. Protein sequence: CASSSGSTSTDTQYF.

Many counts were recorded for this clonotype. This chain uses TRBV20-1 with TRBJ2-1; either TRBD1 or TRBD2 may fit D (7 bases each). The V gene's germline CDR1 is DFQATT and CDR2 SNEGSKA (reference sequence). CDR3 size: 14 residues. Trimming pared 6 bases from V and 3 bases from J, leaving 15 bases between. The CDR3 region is CSAYRGGSYNEQFF. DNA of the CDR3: TGCAGTGCCTACAGGGGAGGGAGCTACAATGAGCAGTTCTTC.

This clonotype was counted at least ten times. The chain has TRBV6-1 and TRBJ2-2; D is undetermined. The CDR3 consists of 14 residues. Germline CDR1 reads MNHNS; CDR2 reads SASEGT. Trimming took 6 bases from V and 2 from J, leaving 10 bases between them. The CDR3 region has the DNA TGTGCCAGCAGGGGGATCGGAAACACCGGGGAGCTGTTTTTT. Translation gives CASRGIGNTGELFF.

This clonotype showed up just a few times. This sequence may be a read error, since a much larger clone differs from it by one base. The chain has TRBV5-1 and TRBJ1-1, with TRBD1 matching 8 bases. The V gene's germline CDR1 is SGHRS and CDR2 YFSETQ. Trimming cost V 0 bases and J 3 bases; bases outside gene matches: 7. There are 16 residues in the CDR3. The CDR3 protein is CASSLGLQGAHTEAFF. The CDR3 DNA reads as TGCGCCAGCAGCTTGGGCCTCCAGGGGGCGCACACTGAAGCTTTCTTT.

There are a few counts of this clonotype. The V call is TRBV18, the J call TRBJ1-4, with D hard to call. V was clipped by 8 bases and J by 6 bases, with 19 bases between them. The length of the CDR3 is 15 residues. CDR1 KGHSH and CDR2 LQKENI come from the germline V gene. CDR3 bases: TGTGCCAGCAGTTACTCGAAAGGGTCCTATGAAAAACTGTTTTTT. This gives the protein CASSYSKGSYEKLFF.

CDR3 sequence (DNA): TGTGCCAGTAGGCCCGGGACAGATAACTATGGCTACACCTTC. Residues: CASRPGTDNYGYTF. The chain carries TRBV19 and TRBJ1-2, with 7 bases that match TRBD1. The V segment lost 6 bases and the J segment 1 base; nucleotides outside the gene matches: 5. CDR3 length: 14 residues. Germline-derived CDR1 and CDR2 are LNHDA and SQIVND (reference sequence).

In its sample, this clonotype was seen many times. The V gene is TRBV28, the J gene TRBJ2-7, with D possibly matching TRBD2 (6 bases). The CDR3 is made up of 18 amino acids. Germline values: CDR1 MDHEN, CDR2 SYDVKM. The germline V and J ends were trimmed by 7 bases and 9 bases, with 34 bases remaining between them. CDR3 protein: CASTPSREVTPPYGWQYF. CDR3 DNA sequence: TGTGCCAGCACCCCGAGCAGGGAGGTTACCCCTCCCTACGGTTGGCAGTACTTC.

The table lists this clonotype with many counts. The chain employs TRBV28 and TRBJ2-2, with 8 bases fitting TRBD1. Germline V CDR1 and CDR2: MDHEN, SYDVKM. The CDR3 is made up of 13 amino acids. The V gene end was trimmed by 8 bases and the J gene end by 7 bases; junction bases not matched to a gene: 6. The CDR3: CASEQGAVGELFF. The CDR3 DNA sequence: TGTGCCAGCGAGCAGGGGGCGGTCGGGGAGCTGTTTTTT. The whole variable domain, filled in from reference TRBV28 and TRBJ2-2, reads DVKVTQSSRYLVKRTGEKVFLECVQDMDHENMFWYRQDPGLGLRLIYFSYDVKMKEKGDIPEGYSVSREKKERFSLILESASTNQTSMYLCASEQGAVGELFFGEGSRLTVL.

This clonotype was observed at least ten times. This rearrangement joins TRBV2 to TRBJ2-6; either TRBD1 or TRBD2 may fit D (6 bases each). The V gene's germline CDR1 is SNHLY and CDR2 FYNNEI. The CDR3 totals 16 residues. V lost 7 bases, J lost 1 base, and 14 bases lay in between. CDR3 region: CASTWQGRSGANVLTF. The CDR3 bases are TGTGCCAGCACGTGGCAGGGGAGGTCTGGGGCCAACGTCCTGACTTTC.

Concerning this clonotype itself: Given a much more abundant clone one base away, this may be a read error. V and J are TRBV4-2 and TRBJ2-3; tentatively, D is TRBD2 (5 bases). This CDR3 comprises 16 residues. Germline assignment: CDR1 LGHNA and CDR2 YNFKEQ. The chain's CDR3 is CASSHIVGGGTDSQYF. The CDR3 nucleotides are TGTGCCAGCAGCCACATCGTCGGAGGCGGCACAGATTCGCAGTATTTT.

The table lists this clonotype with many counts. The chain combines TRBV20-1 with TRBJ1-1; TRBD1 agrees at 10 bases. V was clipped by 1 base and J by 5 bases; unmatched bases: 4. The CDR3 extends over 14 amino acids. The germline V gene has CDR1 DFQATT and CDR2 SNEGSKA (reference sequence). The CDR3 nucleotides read TGCAGTGCTAGAGCCGGGACAGGGGAAACTGAAGCTTTCTTT. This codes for CSARAGTGETEAFF.

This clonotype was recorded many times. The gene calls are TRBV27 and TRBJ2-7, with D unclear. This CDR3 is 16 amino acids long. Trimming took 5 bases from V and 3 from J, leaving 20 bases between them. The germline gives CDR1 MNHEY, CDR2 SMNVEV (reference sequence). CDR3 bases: TGTGCCAGCAGTCCCCCAGACGATCCCCGTAGCTACGAGCAGTACTTC. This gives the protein CASSPPDDPRSYEQYF.